This TCR beta chain comes out of a study of shared T cell receptors in the human thymus. Trimming left V 2 bases short and J 8 bases short, with 12 bases between. CDR3 length equals 14 residues. Germline CDR1 is MDHEN and CDR2 is SYDVKM. Data came from immunoSEQ multiplex PCR; TCRdb stores just in-frame clones and leaves some out. This sample has approximately 760,000 clones; approximately 85% occur once, and the top ten carry around 0.01%. In addition, the sample was reused for a study of human thymus T cells.

The V call is TRBV28, the J call TRBJ1-4, with a weak D call TRBD1 (5 bases). This clonotype was sampled from a girl under two years old with a congenital heart defect. The source material was thymocytes. The CDR3 spells CASSLGGYAEKLFF. The CDR3 DNA sequence: TGTGCCAGCAGTTTAGGGGGGTATGCCGAAAAACTGTTTTTT.